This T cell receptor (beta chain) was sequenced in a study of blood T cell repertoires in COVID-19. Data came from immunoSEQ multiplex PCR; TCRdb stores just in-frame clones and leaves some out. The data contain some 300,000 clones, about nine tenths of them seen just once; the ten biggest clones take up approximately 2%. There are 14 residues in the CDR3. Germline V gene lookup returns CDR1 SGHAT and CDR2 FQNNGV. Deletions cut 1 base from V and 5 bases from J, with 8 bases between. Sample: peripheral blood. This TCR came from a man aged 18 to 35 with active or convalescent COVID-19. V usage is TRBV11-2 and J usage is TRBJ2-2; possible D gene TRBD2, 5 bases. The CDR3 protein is CASSLGTRTGELFF. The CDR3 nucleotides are TGTGCCAGCAGCTTAGGCACTAGGACCGGGGAGCTGTTTTTT.